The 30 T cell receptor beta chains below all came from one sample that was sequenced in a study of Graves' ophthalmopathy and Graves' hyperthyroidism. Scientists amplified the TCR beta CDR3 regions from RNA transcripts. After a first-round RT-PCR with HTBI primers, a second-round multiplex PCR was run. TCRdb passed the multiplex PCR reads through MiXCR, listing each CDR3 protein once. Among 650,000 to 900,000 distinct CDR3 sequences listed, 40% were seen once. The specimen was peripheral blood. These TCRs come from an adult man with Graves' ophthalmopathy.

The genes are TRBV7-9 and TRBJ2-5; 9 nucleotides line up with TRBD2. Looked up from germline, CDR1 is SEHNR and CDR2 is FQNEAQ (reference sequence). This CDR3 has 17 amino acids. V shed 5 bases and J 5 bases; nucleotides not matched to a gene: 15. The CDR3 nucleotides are TGTGCCAGCAGCACCCGGTTGTTAGCGGGAGATAGTGAGACCCAGTACTTC. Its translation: CASSTRLLAGDSETQYF.

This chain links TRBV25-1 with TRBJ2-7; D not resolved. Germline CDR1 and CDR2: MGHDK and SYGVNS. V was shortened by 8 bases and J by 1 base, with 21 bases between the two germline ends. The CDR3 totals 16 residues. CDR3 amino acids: CASSPPGRIGSYEQYF. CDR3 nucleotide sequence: TGTGCCAGCTCACCACCTGGACGGATCGGGTCCTACGAGCAGTACTTC.

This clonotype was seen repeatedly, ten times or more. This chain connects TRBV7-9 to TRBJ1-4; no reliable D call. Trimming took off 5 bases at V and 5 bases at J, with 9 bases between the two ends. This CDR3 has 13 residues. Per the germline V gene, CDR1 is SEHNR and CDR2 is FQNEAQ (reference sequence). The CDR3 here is CASSKAPNEKLFF. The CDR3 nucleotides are TGTGCCAGCAGCAAAGCGCCAAATGAAAAACTGTTTTTT.

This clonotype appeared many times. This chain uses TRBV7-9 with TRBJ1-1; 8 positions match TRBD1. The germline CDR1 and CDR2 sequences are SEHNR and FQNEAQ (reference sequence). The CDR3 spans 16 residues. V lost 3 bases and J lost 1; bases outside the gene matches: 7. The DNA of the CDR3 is TGTGCCAGCAGCTTTGAAGGACAGGGCTCGAACACTGAAGCTTTCTTT. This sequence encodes CASSFEGQGSNTEAFF.

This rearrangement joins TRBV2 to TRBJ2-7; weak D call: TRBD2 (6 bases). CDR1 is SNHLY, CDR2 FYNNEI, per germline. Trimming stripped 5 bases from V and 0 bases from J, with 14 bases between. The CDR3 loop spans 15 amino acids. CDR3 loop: CASSSPSGHSYEQYF. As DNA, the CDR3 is TGTGCCAGCAGTTCACCGAGCGGGCACTCCTACGAGCAGTACTTC.

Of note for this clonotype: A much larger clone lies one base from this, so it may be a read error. CDR3 in amino acids: CASSNDREGYTF. As DNA, the CDR3 is TGTGCCAGCAGTAACGACAGGGAAGGCTACACCTTC. This chain joins TRBV6-1 and TRBJ1-2, with 7 bases that match TRBD1. The ends lost 5 bases at V and 8 bases at J; junction bases unmatched: 5. From germline, CDR1 is MNHNS and CDR2 SASEGT. The CDR3 runs 12 residues.

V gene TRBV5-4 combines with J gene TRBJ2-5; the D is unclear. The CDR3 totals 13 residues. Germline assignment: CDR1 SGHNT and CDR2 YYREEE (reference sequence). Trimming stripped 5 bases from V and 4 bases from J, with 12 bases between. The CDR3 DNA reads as TGTGCCAGCAGTCGCCCTAACAGAGAGACCCAGTACTTC. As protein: CASSRPNRETQYF.

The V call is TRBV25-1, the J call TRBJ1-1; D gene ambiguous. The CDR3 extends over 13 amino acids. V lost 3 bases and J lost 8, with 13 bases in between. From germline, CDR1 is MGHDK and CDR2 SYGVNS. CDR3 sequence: CASSEYKAREAFF. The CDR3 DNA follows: TGTGCCAGCAGTGAGTACAAGGCCCGAGAAGCTTTCTTT.

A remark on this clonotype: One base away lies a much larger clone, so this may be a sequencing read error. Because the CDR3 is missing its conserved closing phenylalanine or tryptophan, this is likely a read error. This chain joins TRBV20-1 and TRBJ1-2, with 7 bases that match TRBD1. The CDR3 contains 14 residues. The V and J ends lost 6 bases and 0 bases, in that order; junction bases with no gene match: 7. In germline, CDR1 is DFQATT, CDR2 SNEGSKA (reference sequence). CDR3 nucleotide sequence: TGCAGTGCGAGCCGGGACAGCACTAACTATGGCTACACCCTC. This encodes CSASRDSTNYGYTL.

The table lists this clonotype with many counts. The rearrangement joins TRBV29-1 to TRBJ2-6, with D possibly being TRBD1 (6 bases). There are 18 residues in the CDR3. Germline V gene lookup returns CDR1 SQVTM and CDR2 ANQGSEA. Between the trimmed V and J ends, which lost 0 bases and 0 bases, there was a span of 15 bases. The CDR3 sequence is CSVEDHGQLSSGANVLTF. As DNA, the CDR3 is TGCAGCGTTGAAGACCACGGACAGTTGAGCTCTGGGGCCAACGTCCTGACTTTC.

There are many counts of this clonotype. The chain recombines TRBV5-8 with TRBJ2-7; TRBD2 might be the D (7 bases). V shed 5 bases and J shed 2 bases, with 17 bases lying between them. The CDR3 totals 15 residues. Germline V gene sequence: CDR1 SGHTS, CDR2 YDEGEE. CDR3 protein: CASSYRGGRAYEQYF. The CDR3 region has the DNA TGTGCCAGCAGTTATCGCGGGGGCCGGGCCTACGAGCAGTACTTC.

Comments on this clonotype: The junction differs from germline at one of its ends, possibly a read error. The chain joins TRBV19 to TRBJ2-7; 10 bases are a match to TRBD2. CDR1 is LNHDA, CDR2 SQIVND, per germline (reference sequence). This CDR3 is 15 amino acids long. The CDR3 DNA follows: TGTGTCAGTAGTTCCTCTAGCGGGAGAGCCTACGAGCAGTACTTC. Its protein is CVSSSSSGRAYEQYF.

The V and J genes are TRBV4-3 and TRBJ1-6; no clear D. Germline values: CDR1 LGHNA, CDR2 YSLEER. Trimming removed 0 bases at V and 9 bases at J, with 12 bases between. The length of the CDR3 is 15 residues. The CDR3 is CASSQDLLVGSPLHF. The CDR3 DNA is TGCGCCAGCAGCCAAGATCTGCTCGTCGGTTCACCCCTCCACTTT.

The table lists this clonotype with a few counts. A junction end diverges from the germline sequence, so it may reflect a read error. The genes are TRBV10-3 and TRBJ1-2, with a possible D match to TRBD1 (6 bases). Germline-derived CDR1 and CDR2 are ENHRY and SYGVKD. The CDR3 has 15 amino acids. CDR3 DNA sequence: TGTGCCAGCAGTGCCGGACAGTCCACTAACTATGGCTACACCTTC. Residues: CASSAGQSTNYGYTF.

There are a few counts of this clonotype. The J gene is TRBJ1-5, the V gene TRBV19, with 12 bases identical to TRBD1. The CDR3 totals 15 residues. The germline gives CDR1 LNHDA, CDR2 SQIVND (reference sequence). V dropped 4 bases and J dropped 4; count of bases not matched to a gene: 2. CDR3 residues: CASSRGQGANQPQHF. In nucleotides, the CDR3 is TGTGCCAGTAGTAGGGGACAGGGGGCGAATCAGCCCCAGCATTTT.

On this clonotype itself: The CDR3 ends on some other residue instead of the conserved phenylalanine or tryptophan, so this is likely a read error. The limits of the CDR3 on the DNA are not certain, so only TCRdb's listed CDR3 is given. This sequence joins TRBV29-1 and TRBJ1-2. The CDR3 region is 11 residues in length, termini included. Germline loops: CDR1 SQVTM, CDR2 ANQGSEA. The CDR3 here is CSARRTSGSSY.

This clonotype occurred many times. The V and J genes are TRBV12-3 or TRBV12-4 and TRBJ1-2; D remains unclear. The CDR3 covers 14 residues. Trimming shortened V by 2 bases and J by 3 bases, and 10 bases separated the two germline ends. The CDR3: CASSLSGRDYGYTF. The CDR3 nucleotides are TGTGCCAGCAGTTTAAGTGGCCGGGACTATGGCTACACCTTC.

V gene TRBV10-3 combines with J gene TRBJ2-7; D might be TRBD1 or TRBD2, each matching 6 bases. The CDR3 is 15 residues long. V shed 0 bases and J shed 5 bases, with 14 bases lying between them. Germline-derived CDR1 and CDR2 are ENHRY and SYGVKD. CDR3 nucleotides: TGTGCCATCAGTGAGTCGACTCCGGGGGCTAACGAGCAGTACTTC. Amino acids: CAISESTPGANEQYF.

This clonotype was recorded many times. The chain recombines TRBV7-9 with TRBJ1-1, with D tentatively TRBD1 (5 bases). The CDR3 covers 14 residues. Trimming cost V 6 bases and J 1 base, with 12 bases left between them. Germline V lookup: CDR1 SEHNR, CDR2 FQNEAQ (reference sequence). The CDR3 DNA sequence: TGTGCCAGCAGTGGCGGCCAGGGGAACACTGAAGCTTTCTTT. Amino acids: CASSGGQGNTEAFF.

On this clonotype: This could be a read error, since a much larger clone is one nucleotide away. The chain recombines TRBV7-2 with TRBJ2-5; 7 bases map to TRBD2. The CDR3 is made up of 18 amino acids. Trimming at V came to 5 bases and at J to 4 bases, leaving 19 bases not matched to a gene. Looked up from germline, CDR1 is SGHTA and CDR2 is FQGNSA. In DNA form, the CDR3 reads TGTGCCAGCAGCCCATCTACACTAGAGCGGCTAGCGGCAGAGACCCAGTACTTC. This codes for CASSPSTLERLAAETQYF.

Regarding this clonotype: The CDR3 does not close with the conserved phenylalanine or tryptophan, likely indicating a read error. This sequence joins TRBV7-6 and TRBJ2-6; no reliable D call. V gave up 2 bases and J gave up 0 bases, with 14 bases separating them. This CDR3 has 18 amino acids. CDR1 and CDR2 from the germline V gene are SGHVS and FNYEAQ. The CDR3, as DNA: TGTGCCAGCAGCTTAAACCCCCGCGGAAGCTCTGGGGCCAACGTCCTGACTCCA. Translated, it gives CASSLNPRGSSGANVLTP.

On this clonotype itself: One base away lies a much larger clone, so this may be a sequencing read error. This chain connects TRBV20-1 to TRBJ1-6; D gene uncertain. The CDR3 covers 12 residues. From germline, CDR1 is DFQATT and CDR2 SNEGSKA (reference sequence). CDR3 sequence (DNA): TGCAGCCCCAGTCGGGCGGATTCACCCCTCCACTTT. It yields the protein CSPSRADSPLHF.

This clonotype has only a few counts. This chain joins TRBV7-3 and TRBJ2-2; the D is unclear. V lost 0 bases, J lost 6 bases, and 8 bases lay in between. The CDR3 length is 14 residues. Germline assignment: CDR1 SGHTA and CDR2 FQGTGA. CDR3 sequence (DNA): TGTGCCAGCAGCTTAACGTTGGGATCCGGGGAGCTGTTTTTT. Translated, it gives CASSLTLGSGELFF. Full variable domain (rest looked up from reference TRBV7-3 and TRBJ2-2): GAGVSQTPSNKVTEKGKYVELRCDPISGHTALYWYRQSLGQGPEFLIYFQGTGAADDSGLPNDRFFAVRPEGSVSTLKIQRTERGDSAVYLCASSLTLGSGELFFGEGSRLTVL.

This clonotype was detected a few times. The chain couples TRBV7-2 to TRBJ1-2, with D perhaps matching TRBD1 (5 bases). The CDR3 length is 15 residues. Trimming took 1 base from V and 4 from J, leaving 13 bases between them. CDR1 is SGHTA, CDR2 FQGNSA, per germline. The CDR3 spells CASSLDFRQGYGYTF. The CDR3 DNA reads TGTGCCAGCAGCTTAGACTTCAGGCAGGGCTATGGCTACACCTTC.

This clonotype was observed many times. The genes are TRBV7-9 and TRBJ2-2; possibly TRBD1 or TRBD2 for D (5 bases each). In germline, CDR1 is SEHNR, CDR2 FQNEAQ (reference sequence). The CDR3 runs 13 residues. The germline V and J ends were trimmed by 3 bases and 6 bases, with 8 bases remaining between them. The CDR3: CASSFQGAGELFF. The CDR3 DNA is TGTGCCAGCAGCTTTCAGGGAGCCGGGGAGCTGTTTTTT.

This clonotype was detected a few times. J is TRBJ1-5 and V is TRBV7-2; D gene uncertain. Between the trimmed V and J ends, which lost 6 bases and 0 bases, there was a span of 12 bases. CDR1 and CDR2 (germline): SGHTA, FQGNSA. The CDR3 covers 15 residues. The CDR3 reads CASSYRGNSNQPQHF. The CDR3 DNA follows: TGTGCCAGCAGTTACCGGGGTAATAGCAATCAGCCCCAGCATTTT.

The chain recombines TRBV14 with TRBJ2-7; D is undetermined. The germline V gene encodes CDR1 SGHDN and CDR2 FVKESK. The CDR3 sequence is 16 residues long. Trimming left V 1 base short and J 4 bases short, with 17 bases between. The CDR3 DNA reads TGTGCCAGCAGCCAAGTAGTGGGCTGGGGTTTATACGAGCAGTACTTC. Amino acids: CASSQVVGWGLYEQYF. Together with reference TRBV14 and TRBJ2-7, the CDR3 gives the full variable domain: EAGVTQFPSHSVIEKGQTVTLRCDPISGHDNLYWYRRVMGKEIKFLLHFVKESKQDESGMPNNRFLAERTGGTYSTLKVQPAELEDSGVYFCASSQVVGWGLYEQYFGPGTRLTVT.

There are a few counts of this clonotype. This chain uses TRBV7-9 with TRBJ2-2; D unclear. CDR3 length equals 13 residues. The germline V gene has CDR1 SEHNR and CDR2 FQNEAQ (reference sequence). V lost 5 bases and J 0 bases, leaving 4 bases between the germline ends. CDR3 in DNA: TGTGCCAGCAGCGTGACGAACACCGGGGAGCTGTTTTTT. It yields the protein CASSVTNTGELFF.

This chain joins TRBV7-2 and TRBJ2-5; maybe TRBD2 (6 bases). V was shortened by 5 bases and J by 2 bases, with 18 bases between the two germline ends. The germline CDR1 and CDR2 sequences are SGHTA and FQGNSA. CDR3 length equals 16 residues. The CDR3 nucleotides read TGTGCCAGCAGCCCCCCGGGAGTTCCGTCGCAAGAGACCCAGTACTTC. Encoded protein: CASSPPGVPSQETQYF.

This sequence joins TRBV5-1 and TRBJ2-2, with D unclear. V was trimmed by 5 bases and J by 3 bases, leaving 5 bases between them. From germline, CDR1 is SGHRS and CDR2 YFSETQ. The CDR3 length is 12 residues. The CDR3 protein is CASRFDTGELFF. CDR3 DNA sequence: TGCGCCAGCAGATTCGACACCGGGGAGCTGTTTTTT.